This is a list of T cell receptor beta chains from one sample in a study. MiXCR, applied by TCRdb to the 5' RACE reads, yields one record per CDR3 protein. The repertoire holds some 45,000 distinct CDR3 sequences, with 28% as singletons. Sequenced: naive CD4+ T cells sorted from blood. The receptor source for this set is a female donor with breast cancer. Both conserved end residues are part of each CDR3. A D gene is named only where the DNA matches it firmly. Expanded clones are given a class, and other clones once, few, many or no size at all.

D: NA
J: TRBJ2-7
V: TRBV5-6
size: NA
CDR3: CASSFRPDYEQYF
DNA: TGTGCCAGCAGCTTCCGACCGGACTACGAGCAGTACTTC

D: TRBD2
J: TRBJ2-2
V: TRBV13
size: NA
CDR3: CASSPGAGVFGELFF
DNA: TGTGCCAGCAGTCCCGGAGCGGGAGTCTTCGGGGAGCTGTTTTTT

D: NA
J: TRBJ1-2
V: TRBV4-2
size: few
CDR3: CASSHFLQGLANYGYTF
DNA: TGTGCCAGCAGCCATTTCCTACAGGGTCTAGCTAACTATGGCTACACCTTC

D: NA
J: TRBJ1-1
V: TRBV9
size: NA
CDR3: CASSPRRGTEAFF
DNA: TGTGCCAGCAGCCCTAGGAGGGGGACTGAAGCTTTCTTT

D: NA
J: TRBJ1-5
V: TRBV5-1
size: NA
CDR3: CASSLGTAPNQPQHF
DNA: TGCGCCAGCAGCTTAGGTACAGCTCCTAATCAGCCCCAGCATTTT

D: TRBD1
J: TRBJ2-3
V: TRBV6-5
size: NA
CDR3: CASRWTGVDTQYF
DNA: TGTGCCAGCAGATGGACAGGGGTTGATACGCAGTATTTT

D: NA
J: TRBJ1-1
V: TRBV9
size: few
CDR3: CASSVDPAGLVNTEAFF
DNA: TGTGCCAGCAGCGTAGACCCAGCCGGGTTAGTGAACACTGAAGCTTTCTTT

D: NA
J: TRBJ1-5
V: TRBV19
size: NA
CDR3: CASSRGVPQHF
DNA: TGTGCCAGTAGTAGAGGGGTGCCCCAGCATTTT

D: NA
J: TRBJ2-5
V: TRBV25-1
size: few
CDR3: CASSDPPISAQYF
DNA: TGTGCCAGCAGTGACCCCCCTATATCGGCCCAGTACTTC

D: NA
J: TRBJ2-1
V: TRBV12-3/TRBV12-4
size: NA
CDR3: CASSLIRDEQFF
DNA: TGTGCCAGCAGTTTAATCAGGGATGAGCAGTTCTTC

D: TRBD1
J: TRBJ2-7
V: TRBV5-1
size: few
CDR3: CASSLGGQIYEQYF
DNA: TGCGCCAGCAGCTTGGGGGGACAGATCTACGAGCAGTACTTC

D: TRBD1
J: TRBJ2-7
V: TRBV6-5
size: NA
CDR3: CASSLGTGPYEQYF
DNA: TGTGCCAGCAGTCTTGGGACAGGCCCCTACGAGCAGTACTTC

D: TRBD1
J: TRBJ2-6
V: TRBV20-1
size: few
CDR3: CSARGGETGKCRANVLTF
DNA: TGCAGTGCTAGAGGGGGAGAGACAGGGAAATGTAGGGCCAACGTCCTGACTTTC

D: TRBD1
J: TRBJ2-6
V: TRBV7-9
size: NA
CDR3: CASSLSGQYSGANVPTF
DNA: TGTGCCAGCAGCTTATCGGGACAGTACTCTGGGGCCAACGTCCCGACTTTC

D: NA
J: TRBJ1-2
V: TRBV20-1
size: few
CDR3: CSAFPPAILRGGYTF
DNA: TGCAGTGCTTTCCCGCCCGCCATCCTAAGAGGGGGCTACACCTTC

D: NA
J: TRBJ2-5
V: TRBV7-8
size: NA
CDR3: CASSLARETQYF
DNA: TGTGCCAGCAGCCTAGCGAGGGAGACCCAGTACTTC

D: TRBD1
J: TRBJ2-3
V: TRBV7-9
size: NA
CDR3: CASSQPTGLTDTQYF
DNA: TGTGCCAGCAGCCAGCCGACAGGGTTGACAGATACGCAGTATTTT

D: NA
J: TRBJ1-1
V: TRBV7-2
size: few
CDR3: CASSLGLGTEAFF
DNA: TGTGCCAGCAGCTTAGGTCTGGGCACTGAAGCTTTCTTT

D: NA
J: TRBJ1-4
V: TRBV5-5
size: NA
CDR3: CTSSLVEAGEKLFF
DNA: TGTACCAGCAGCTTGGTGGAGGCGGGGGAAAAACTGTTTTTT

D: TRBD1
J: TRBJ1-1
V: TRBV7-3
size: NA
CDR3: CASSLGRTGVNTEAFF
DNA: TGTGCCAGCAGCTTAGGCCGAACAGGGGTGAACACTGAAGCTTTCTTT

D: NA
J: TRBJ2-1
V: TRBV10-3
size: few
CDR3: CAISDGAASYNEQFF
DNA: TGTGCCATCAGTGATGGAGCGGCCTCCTACAATGAGCAGTTCTTC

D: NA
J: TRBJ1-2
V: TRBV20-1
size: many
CDR3: CSSDRVYGYTF
DNA: TGCAGTTCTGACAGAGTCTATGGCTACACCTTC

D: NA
J: TRBJ1-5
V: TRBV6-5
size: few
CDR3: CASNRAYSNQPQHF
DNA: TGTGCCAGCAACCGGGCCTATAGCAATCAGCCCCAGCATTTT

D: TRBD2
J: TRBJ2-1
V: TRBV29-1
size: NA
CDR3: CSVDHRLAGGEQFF
DNA: TGCAGCGTTGACCACCGACTAGCGGGGGGGGAGCAGTTCTTC

D: TRBD2
J: TRBJ2-1
V: TRBV5-1
size: few
CDR3: CASSRSGGDNEQFF
DNA: TGCGCCAGCAGCCGTAGCGGGGGGGACAATGAGCAGTTCTTC

D: TRBD2
J: TRBJ2-5
V: TRBV27
size: few
CDR3: CASSIAGREETQYF
DNA: TGTGCCAGCAGCATAGCGGGAAGGGAAGAGACCCAGTACTTC

D: TRBD1
J: TRBJ1-1
V: TRBV6-5
size: NA
CDR3: CASSQGAGNTEAFF
DNA: TGTGCCAGCAGCCAGGGGGCAGGGAACACTGAAGCTTTCTTT

D: TRBD1
J: TRBJ1-6
V: TRBV12-3/TRBV12-4
size: many
CDR3: CASSATGGVESPLHF
DNA: TGTGCCAGCAGCGCAACAGGGGGCGTGGAATCACCCCTCCACTTT

D: NA
J: TRBJ2-3
V: TRBV9
size: NA
CDR3: CASSVGLDLFTDTQYF
DNA: TGTGCCAGCAGCGTAGGGCTAGATCTTTTCACAGATACGCAGTATTTT

D: TRBD2
J: TRBJ2-3
V: TRBV20-1
size: few
CDR3: CSARSGTGGGKKDTQYF
DNA: TGCAGTGCTAGGTCTGGGACCGGCGGGGGTAAAAAGGATACGCAGTATTTT

D: TRBD1
J: TRBJ1-4
V: TRBV5-1
size: few
CDR3: CASSLASTGGEKLFF
DNA: TGCGCCAGCAGCTTGGCCAGTACAGGGGGAGAAAAACTGTTTTTT

D: TRBD2
J: TRBJ2-7
V: TRBV20-1
size: few
CDR3: CSARGLAPHEQYF
DNA: TGCAGTGCTAGGGGACTAGCTCCACACGAGCAGTACTTC

D: TRBD1
J: TRBJ1-5
V: TRBV20-1
size: few
CDR3: CSARIPGQGHSNQPQHF
DNA: TGCAGTGCTAGGATTCCGGGACAGGGACATAGCAATCAGCCCCAGCATTTT

D: TRBD2
J: TRBJ2-1
V: TRBV27
size: NA
CDR3: CASSSLQGREVGDEQFF
DNA: TGTGCCAGCAGTTCCCTCCAAGGGCGGGAGGTTGGGGATGAGCAGTTCTTC

D: NA
J: TRBJ2-5
V: TRBV20-1
size: NA
CDR3: CSAPRAETQYF
DNA: TGCAGTGCCCCACGGGCGGAGACCCAGTACTTC

D: NA
J: TRBJ2-4
V: TRBV7-2
size: NA
CDR3: CASSLRGDILAKNIQYF
DNA: TGTGCCAGCAGCTTAAGGGGGGATATCCTAGCCAAAAACATTCAGTACTTC

D: TRBD2
J: TRBJ2-3
V: TRBV20-1
size: NA
CDR3: CSAINGGASTDTQYF
DNA: TGCAGTGCTATTAACGGGGGGGCTAGCACAGATACGCAGTATTTT

D: NA
J: TRBJ2-6
V: TRBV20-1
size: few
CDR3: CSARDNRALPSGANVLTF
DNA: TGCAGTGCTAGAGACAACCGGGCCTTACCCTCTGGGGCCAACGTCCTGACTTTC

D: NA
J: TRBJ2-5
V: TRBV10-3
size: once
CDR3: CAISYAGGAQETQYF
DNA: TGTGCCATCAGTTACGCCGGGGGAGCCCAAGAGACCCAGTACTTC

D: NA
J: TRBJ1-3
V: TRBV6-5
size: once
CDR3: CASSYRWSSGNTIYF
DNA: TGTGCCAGCAGTTACCGGTGGAGCTCTGGAAACACCATATATTTT